The next 10 T cell receptor beta chains were all read from a single sample in a study of cytomegalovirus exposure and HLA in healthy donors. This PCR relied on a set of 60 Vbeta primers and 13 Jbeta primers. The data were produced by immunoSEQ multiplex PCR, yet TCRdb's version contains in-frame clones alone and is incomplete. Here the sample spans 140,000 or so clones, around 72% being singletons. The sample taken for sequencing was PBMCs. These receptors originate from a young man in good health and CMV-seropositive.

The J gene is TRBJ1-5, the V gene TRBV27; 9 nucleotides match TRBD1. Germline loops: CDR1 MNHEY, CDR2 SMNVEV (reference sequence). The CDR3 runs 15 residues. V shed 3 bases, J shed 6 bases, and the junction held 6 bases outside the gene matches. The CDR3 DNA follows: TGTGCCAGCAGTTTGTTGGGACAGGGTGGTCAGCCCCAGCATTTT. It translates to CASSLLGQGGQPQHF.

For this clone: The limits of the CDR3 on the DNA are not certain, so only TCRdb's listed CDR3 is given. J is TRBJ2-2 and V is TRBV4-1; the table's D call, TRBD2, was not checked against the DNA. Germline CDR1 reads MGHRA; CDR2 reads YSYEKL. The CDR3 sequence runs 16 residues, both termini included. The CDR3 here is CASTSLWRGNTGELFF.

As DNA, the CDR3 is TGTGCCAGCAGCTTGGGACTAGTGAGAAACACCGGGGAGCTGTTTTTT. Its translation: CASSLGLVRNTGELFF. This chain links TRBV5-6 with TRBJ2-2; TRBD2 is a possible D gene (6 bases). Trimming stripped 0 bases from V and 2 bases from J, with 11 bases between. CDR1 is SGHDT and CDR2 is YYEEEE in the germline V gene. This CDR3 has 16 residues.

V is TRBV9 and J is TRBJ2-7; 8 bases map to TRBD2. The CDR3 consists of 16 residues. The V gene's germline CDR1 is SGDLS and CDR2 YYNGEE. Germline trimming cut 0 bases from V and 3 bases from J; bases unmatched to any gene: 8. This chain's CDR3 is CASSVGVASGYYEQYF. In DNA, the CDR3 is TGTGCCAGCAGCGTAGGAGTGGCTAGCGGGTACTACGAGCAGTACTTC.

The chain recombines TRBV15 with TRBJ2-7; 7 bases line up with TRBD2. Germline lookup yields CDR1 LNHNV and CDR2 YYDKDF (reference sequence). This CDR3 has 15 amino acids. Trimming took 0 bases from V and 3 from J; bases not matched to a gene: 5. The chain's CDR3 is CATSRDSGQDYEQYF. The CDR3 bases are TGTGCCACCAGCAGAGATAGCGGGCAGGACTACGAGCAGTACTTC.

This clone was seen a few times. The chain recombines TRBV10-3 with TRBJ2-7, with a possible D match to TRBD2 (6 bases). Germline CDR1 reads ENHRY; CDR2 reads SYGVKD. The ends were cut back, 0 bases at V and 3 bases at J, with 12 bases in the middle. CDR3 length: 15 amino acids. The DNA for the CDR3 is TGTGCCATCAGTGAGTCGGGGGGTGGGCTCTACGAGCAGTACTTC. Residues: CAISESGGGLYEQYF.

V gene TRBV4-1 combines with J gene TRBJ2-1, with 10 positions matching TRBD2. Germline CDR1 reads MGHRA; CDR2 reads YSYEKL. The V gene end was trimmed by 2 bases and the J gene end by 8 bases; junction bases not matched to a gene: 21. The CDR3 sequence is 20 residues long. The CDR3 here is CASSQRRQGRLAGAFDEQFF. Here the CDR3 DNA reads TGCGCCAGCAGCCAACGACGACAGGGGAGACTAGCGGGCGCCTTTGATGAGCAGTTCTTC.

The J gene is TRBJ2-5, the V gene TRBV4-2; D call uncertain. The germline gives CDR1 LGHNA, CDR2 YNFKEQ. The V end was cut by 4 bases, the J end by 3 bases, with 9 bases between. This CDR3 region has 13 residues. The CDR3 region is CASSLDMEETQYF. CDR3 sequence (DNA): TGTGCCAGCAGCCTCGACATGGAAGAGACCCAGTACTTC.

DNA of the CDR3: TGTGCCAGCAGCGTCGACAGGCGGATCAGTGAAGCTTTCTTT. It translates to CASSVDRRISEAFF. The chain employs TRBV25-1 and TRBJ1-1; D is perhaps TRBD1 (6 bases). V was clipped by 6 bases and J by 7 bases, with 18 bases between them. Germline-derived CDR1 and CDR2 are MGHDK and SYGVNS. This CDR3 region has 14 residues. The full variable domain, rest sourced from reference TRBV25-1 and TRBJ1-1, is EADIYQTPRYLVIGTGKKITLECSQTMGHDKMYWYQQDPGMELHLIHYSYGVNSTEKGDLSSESTVSRIRTEHFPLTLESARPSHTSQYLCASSVDRRISEAFFGQGTRLTVV.

This chain's CDR3 is CASSQYTGKISGANVLTF. DNA for the CDR3: TGTGCCAGCAGCCAGTACACAGGGAAAATCTCTGGGGCCAACGTCCTGACTTTC. This rearrangement joins TRBV4-2 to TRBJ2-6, with D maybe TRBD1 (6 bases). V dropped 3 bases and J dropped 0 bases, with 15 bases sitting between them. In germline, CDR1 is LGHNA, CDR2 YNFKEQ. The CDR3 runs 18 residues.